Listed below are T cell receptor beta chains from one sample, sequenced in a study of blood T cell repertoires in COVID-19. Clones were sequenced by immunoSEQ multiplex PCR, and TCRdb holds only the in-frame ones, with some missing. The table shows some 240,000 clones, with around 86% occurring only once. The specimen sequenced was peripheral blood. The receptors originated from an older woman with active or convalescent COVID-19. CDR3s include the opening cysteine and the closing phenylalanine or tryptophan. Each record gives: clone size, V gene, D gene, J gene, CDR3 DNA, CDR3 protein. D genes are given only for firm matches. Where a row states a size, it is once, few, many or the class of an expanded clone; other rows omit it.

clone size: -; V gene: TRBV18; D gene: -; J gene: TRBJ2-5; CDR3 DNA: TGTGCCAGCTCTCCCAACCAAGAGACCCAGTACTTC; CDR3 protein: CASSPNQETQYF
clone size: -; V gene: TRBV19; D gene: -; J gene: TRBJ1-1; CDR3 DNA: TGTGCCAGCAGGAGGACGAACACTGAAGCTTTCTTT; CDR3 protein: CASRRTNTEAFF
clone size: -; V gene: TRBV9; D gene: -; J gene: TRBJ1-1; CDR3 DNA: TGTGCCAGCAGCGCGGGACCAGGGGTAGGGGTCACTGAAGCTTTCTTT; CDR3 protein: CASSAGPGVGVTEAFF
clone size: -; V gene: TRBV19; D gene: -; J gene: TRBJ1-5; CDR3 DNA: TGTGCCAGTGGGGAGGGGATGTTCGGCAATCAGCCCCAGCATTTT; CDR3 protein: CASGEGMFGNQPQHF
clone size: -; V gene: TRBV27; D gene: TRBD1; J gene: TRBJ1-1; CDR3 DNA: TGTGCCAGCTCCTGGACAGGGGTTGAGGGGACTGAAGCTTTCTTT; CDR3 protein: CASSWTGVEGTEAFF
clone size: -; V gene: TRBV6-2/TRBV6-3; D gene: TRBD1; J gene: TRBJ1-1; CDR3 DNA: TGTGCCAGCAGCGAATTATTTGGACAGGCGGTTCGGACTGAAGCTTTCTTT; CDR3 protein: CASSELFGQAVRTEAFF
clone size: -; V gene: TRBV12-5; D gene: -; J gene: TRBJ2-3; CDR3 DNA: TGTGCTAGTGGTTTGGGCTACGGACAAAGGCCGGGGGCAGATACGCAGTATTTT; CDR3 protein: CASGLGYGQRPGADTQYF
clone size: -; V gene: TRBV5-6; D gene: TRBD2; J gene: TRBJ2-1; CDR3 DNA: TGTGCCAGCAGCCCCGGTATGTCGGGGGGTCCACATGAGCAGTTCTTC; CDR3 protein: CASSPGMSGGPHEQFF
clone size: -; V gene: TRBV6-5; D gene: -; J gene: TRBJ2-2; CDR3 DNA: TGTGCCAGCAGTTACTCGGCCACCGGGGAGCTGTTTTTT; CDR3 protein: CASSYSATGELFF
clone size: -; V gene: TRBV27; D gene: TRBD2; J gene: TRBJ2-5; CDR3 DNA: TGTGCCAGCAGTATGACAGGGGTAGGACTAGCGGGGGTGAAACAAGAGACCCAGTACTTC; CDR3 protein: CASSMTGVGLAGVKQETQYF
clone size: once; V gene: TRBV18; D gene: TRBD2; J gene: TRBJ2-1; CDR3 DNA: TGTGCCAGCTCACCTGCAGGGACTACCTACAATGAGCAGTTCTTC; CDR3 protein: CASSPAGTTYNEQFF
clone size: -; V gene: TRBV18; D gene: TRBD1; J gene: TRBJ2-1; CDR3 DNA: TGTGCCAGCTCAGAACAGGGGGCTGGCAATGAGCAGTTCTTC; CDR3 protein: CASSEQGAGNEQFF
clone size: -; V gene: TRBV6-6; D gene: TRBD1; J gene: TRBJ2-1; CDR3 DNA: TGTGCCAGCAGCCACAGGGGGCCCCTGAACAATGAGCAGTTCTTC; CDR3 protein: CASSHRGPLNNEQFF
clone size: -; V gene: TRBV5-4; D gene: TRBD2; J gene: TRBJ2-1; CDR3 DNA: TGTGCCAGCAGTCCCGCCCCTTTAGCGGGGGGAGGCAATGAGCAGTTCTTC; CDR3 protein: CASSPAPLAGGGNEQFF
clone size: -; V gene: TRBV6-1; D gene: -; J gene: TRBJ1-6; CDR3 DNA: TGTGCCAGCAGTGGGGCGACAGGAACTAATTCACCCCTCCACTTT; CDR3 protein: CASSGATGTNSPLHF
clone size: -; V gene: TRBV9; D gene: -; J gene: TRBJ1-1; CDR3 DNA: TGTGCCAGCAGCGCCCTACAGGGTGGGACTGAAGCTTTCTTT; CDR3 protein: CASSALQGGTEAFF
clone size: -; V gene: TRBV11-2; D gene: -; J gene: TRBJ1-1; CDR3 DNA: TGTGCCAGCAGCTTAGTCGGGGACACTGAAGCTTTCTTT; CDR3 protein: CASSLVGDTEAFF
clone size: -; V gene: TRBV11-2; D gene: -; J gene: TRBJ1-6; CDR3 DNA: TGTGCCCCGGACCACAGGGAGAAACGGGATAATTCACCCCTCCACTTT; CDR3 protein: CAPDHREKRDNSPLHF
clone size: few; V gene: TRBV3-1/TRBV3-2; D gene: -; J gene: TRBJ2-2; CDR3 DNA: TGTGCCAGCAGCCCGGGTTCTACCACCGGGGAGCTGTTTTTT; CDR3 protein: CASSPGSTTGELFF
clone size: -; V gene: TRBV9; D gene: TRBD2; J gene: TRBJ2-7; CDR3 DNA: TGTGCCAGCAGCGTAGACGGGGGGGCCTTATTTGGCGAGCAGTACTTC; CDR3 protein: CASSVDGGALFGEQYF
clone size: -; V gene: TRBV12-3/TRBV12-4; D gene: -; J gene: TRBJ1-5; CDR3 DNA: TGTGCCAGCAGGGGGGGAGGGTCGCTCCCCCAGCATTTT; CDR3 protein: CASRGGGSLPQHF
clone size: -; V gene: TRBV2; D gene: TRBD1; J gene: TRBJ2-7; CDR3 DNA: TGTGCCAGCAGTCCGACAGGGGTGTACGAGCAGTACTTC; CDR3 protein: CASSPTGVYEQYF
clone size: -; V gene: TRBV19; D gene: -; J gene: TRBJ2-1; CDR3 DNA: TGTGCCAGTAGTAGTATGCAGGGCTTCGATGAGCAGTTCTTC; CDR3 protein: CASSSMQGFDEQFF
clone size: -; V gene: TRBV6-6; D gene: -; J gene: TRBJ2-5; CDR3 DNA: TGTGCCAGCAGCCCCCAAGGAGGGACTGAAGAGACCCAGTACTTC; CDR3 protein: CASSPQGGTEETQYF
clone size: -; V gene: TRBV9; D gene: -; J gene: TRBJ2-5; CDR3 DNA: TGTGCCAGCAGCCCAAGATCGGGGTGGGGAGAGACCCAGTACTTC; CDR3 protein: CASSPRSGWGETQYF
clone size: -; V gene: TRBV5-6; D gene: -; J gene: TRBJ1-4; CDR3 DNA: TGTGCCAGCAAGGGATGGGCGGGTGAAAAACTGTTTTTT; CDR3 protein: CASKGWAGEKLFF
clone size: -; V gene: TRBV6-5; D gene: TRBD2; J gene: TRBJ2-3; CDR3 DNA: TGTGCCAGCAGGTATAGCGGGGGGTCCGCGGATACGCAGTATTTT; CDR3 protein: CASRYSGGSADTQYF
clone size: many; V gene: TRBV7-9; D gene: -; J gene: TRBJ2-7; CDR3 DNA: TGTGCCAGCCAAAGGGGAAGGGAGCAGTACTTC; CDR3 protein: CASQRGREQYF
clone size: once; V gene: TRBV27; D gene: TRBD1; J gene: TRBJ1-2; CDR3 DNA: TGTGCCAGCAGCCCCAGGGGGCGCGTGAATGGCTACACCTTC; CDR3 protein: CASSPRGRVNGYTF
clone size: few; V gene: TRBV7-3; D gene: -; J gene: TRBJ2-3; CDR3 DNA: TGTGCCAGCTCCCTCCAACATAGCACAGATACGCAGTATTTT; CDR3 protein: CASSLQHSTDTQYF
clone size: -; V gene: TRBV19; D gene: TRBD1; J gene: TRBJ1-6; CDR3 DNA: TGTGCCAGTAGGATGGGACAGCCTTCCTCCTATAATTCACCCCTCCACTTT; CDR3 protein: CASRMGQPSSYNSPLHF
clone size: -; V gene: TRBV10-3; D gene: -; J gene: TRBJ2-7; CDR3 DNA: TGTGCCATCAGTGAGTCTTCAAACAGTCTCGGACACTCCTACGAGCAGTACTTC; CDR3 protein: CAISESSNSLGHSYEQYF
clone size: -; V gene: TRBV5-5; D gene: TRBD1; J gene: TRBJ1-6; CDR3 DNA: TGTGCCAGCAGCTTGAGGGGGCGGTTAGATAATTCACCCCTCCACTTT; CDR3 protein: CASSLRGRLDNSPLHF
clone size: -; V gene: TRBV4-3; D gene: -; J gene: TRBJ1-3; CDR3 DNA: TGCGCCAGCAGCCAAGGGAGGACTTCTGGAAACACCATATATTTT; CDR3 protein: CASSQGRTSGNTIYF
clone size: -; V gene: TRBV24-1; D gene: TRBD1; J gene: TRBJ1-5; CDR3 DNA: TGTGCCACCAACAAGGGACAGGGACATCAGCCCCAGCATTTT; CDR3 protein: CATNKGQGHQPQHF
clone size: -; V gene: TRBV3-1/TRBV3-2; D gene: -; J gene: TRBJ1-1; CDR3 DNA: TGTGCTAGCACAACGGGTTCAAGGGGCACTGAAGCTTTCTTT; CDR3 protein: CASTTGSRGTEAFF
clone size: -; V gene: TRBV4-3; D gene: -; J gene: TRBJ1-2; CDR3 DNA: TGCGCCAGCAGCGCCCTTAGGGGAAACTATGGCTACACCTTC; CDR3 protein: CASSALRGNYGYTF
clone size: -; V gene: TRBV5-1; D gene: TRBD2; J gene: TRBJ2-5; CDR3 DNA: TGCGCCAGCAGTTCGGGGGGTGGAGAGACCCAGTACTTC; CDR3 protein: CASSSGGGETQYF
clone size: -; V gene: TRBV14; D gene: -; J gene: TRBJ1-1; CDR3 DNA: TGTGCCAGCAGCCAAGTAGGCCAGGGGCTGGGGAACACTGAAGCTTTCTTT; CDR3 protein: CASSQVGQGLGNTEAFF
clone size: -; V gene: TRBV6-1; D gene: -; J gene: TRBJ1-1; CDR3 DNA: TGTGCCAGCAGTGAAGCCGGACAGAGGAACACTGAAGCTTTCTTT; CDR3 protein: CASSEAGQRNTEAFF
clone size: -; V gene: TRBV6-5; D gene: TRBD1; J gene: TRBJ1-1; CDR3 DNA: TGTGCCCTAGGAACAGGGGCTTTGAGGGCTTTCTTT; CDR3 protein: CALGTGALRAFF
clone size: -; V gene: TRBV19; D gene: TRBD2; J gene: TRBJ2-6; CDR3 DNA: TGTGCCAGCTCGGGGGGGAGCTCTGGGGCCAACGTCCTGACTTTC; CDR3 protein: CASSGGSSGANVLTF
clone size: -; V gene: TRBV3-1/TRBV3-2; D gene: TRBD2; J gene: TRBJ2-1; CDR3 DNA: TGTGCCAGCAGCCAAAGCGGGGGGGCCGTCAATGAGCAGTTCTTC; CDR3 protein: CASSQSGGAVNEQFF
clone size: -; V gene: TRBV7-2; D gene: -; J gene: TRBJ2-6; CDR3 DNA: TGTGCCAGCAGCCCGGGGAGGCCGAGGGCGTGGGGGGCCAACGTCCTGACTTTC; CDR3 protein: CASSPGRPRAWGANVLTF
clone size: once; V gene: TRBV10-3; D gene: -; J gene: TRBJ2-7; CDR3 DNA: TGTGCCATCAGTGAGTCCCACAGGGAGTTAGGCTACGAGCAGTACTTC; CDR3 protein: CAISESHRELGYEQYF
clone size: few; V gene: TRBV2; D gene: TRBD1; J gene: TRBJ1-5; CDR3 DNA: TGTGCCAGCAGTGCCGACAGGGCCGTAAATCAGCCCCAGCATTTT; CDR3 protein: CASSADRAVNQPQHF
clone size: -; V gene: TRBV27; D gene: -; J gene: TRBJ1-6; CDR3 DNA: TGTGCCAGCAGTTGGAGGGGTTACTCACCCCTCCACTTT; CDR3 protein: CASSWRGYSPLHF
clone size: -; V gene: TRBV5-1; D gene: -; J gene: TRBJ1-1; CDR3 DNA: TGCGCCAGCAGCCCGGGACACGCGGGGAACACTGAAGCTTTCTTT; CDR3 protein: CASSPGHAGNTEAFF
clone size: -; V gene: TRBV5-6; D gene: -; J gene: TRBJ2-3; CDR3 DNA: TGTGCCAGCAGCTTGGACCGGGATACGCAGTATTTT; CDR3 protein: CASSLDRDTQYF
clone size: -; V gene: TRBV7-2; D gene: TRBD1; J gene: TRBJ1-2; CDR3 DNA: TGTGCCAGCAGCTTAATGTGGGTGACAGGGAACTATGGCTACACCTTC; CDR3 protein: CASSLMWVTGNYGYTF
clone size: -; V gene: TRBV7-3; D gene: -; J gene: TRBJ2-1; CDR3 DNA: TGTGCCAGCAGCTTAACGGGCCAGGGGCAGGATGAGCAGTTCTTC; CDR3 protein: CASSLTGQGQDEQFF
clone size: once; V gene: TRBV5-8; D gene: TRBD2; J gene: TRBJ2-1; CDR3 DNA: TGTGCCACCGGGGGGAAGCGGGGGCTATACAATGAGCAGTTCTTC; CDR3 protein: CATGGKRGLYNEQFF
clone size: -; V gene: TRBV27; D gene: -; J gene: TRBJ1-6; CDR3 DNA: TGTGCCAGCAGTTTCGGAGCAGGGGTGGGGAATTCACCCCTCCACTTT; CDR3 protein: CASSFGAGVGNSPLHF
clone size: -; V gene: TRBV6-5; D gene: TRBD1; J gene: TRBJ1-5; CDR3 DNA: TGTGCCAGCAGTTACTCTATGACAGGGGGGAATCAGCCCCAGCATTTT; CDR3 protein: CASSYSMTGGNQPQHF